Each of the 28 T cell receptor beta chains below was sequenced from the same sample in a study of beta chain features in type 1 diabetes. The investigators reverse transcribed all of the isolated RNA, so they sequenced expressed TCRB transcripts. Using immunoSEQ multiplex PCR, the repertoire was profiled, and TCRdb retains in-frame clones only, with some absent. The table has about 360,000 clones, roughly an eighth seen once. Study conclusions and caveats: Among all four CD4+ subsets, Type 1 diabetes patients had TCRB CDR3s that were moderately but significantly shorter.

Their antigen targets remain unknown. The sample was naive CD4+ T cells from blood. These receptors were collected from a woman aged 18-29 years with type 1 diabetes.

The chain links TRBV29-1 to TRBJ2-1; 8 nucleotides align to TRBD1. Trimming at V came to 7 bases and at J to 10 bases, leaving 6 bases not matched to a gene. The CDR3 is 11 amino acids. Germline values: CDR1 SQVTM, CDR2 ANQGSEA. CDR3 nucleotide sequence: TGCAGCGGTGACAGGGGCGGAGAGCAGTTCTTC. This gives the protein CSGDRGGEQFF.

This clone was detected only a few times. The chain links TRBV28 to TRBJ2-2; TRBD2 is a possible D gene (5 bases). CDR1 and CDR2 (germline): MDHEN, SYDVKM. Deletions cut 3 bases from V and 9 bases from J, with 14 bases between. This CDR3 has 14 residues. CDR3 coding DNA: TGTGCCAGCAGTTTGGTCAGTGTCGGGAGGGAGCTGTTTTTT. Protein: CASSLVSVGRELFF.

J is TRBJ1-6 and V is TRBV21-1; no DNA check was done on the table's D call, TRBD1. TRBV21-1 is shown as a pseudogene. This CDR3 contains 16 residues. The CDR3 loop is CASSKALGDSNSPLHF. The CDR3 nucleotides read TGTGCCAGCAGCAAAGCGCTTGGGGACAGCAATTCACCCCTCCACTTT.

The chain employs TRBV4-3 and TRBJ2-5, with 7 bases matching TRBD1. The CDR3 spans 15 residues. Losses at the gene ends were 1 base for V and 5 bases for J; bases not matched to a gene: 7. The germline V gene has CDR1 LGHNA and CDR2 YSLEER. CDR3 loop: CASSQGQGIWETQYF. CDR3 coding DNA: TGCGCCAGCAGCCAAGGACAGGGAATTTGGGAGACCCAGTACTTC.

The rearrangement links TRBV5-4 to TRBJ1-6; 8 nucleotides align to TRBD1. V shed 3 bases and J 10 bases; nucleotides not matched to a gene: 9. Germline V lookup: CDR1 SGHNT, CDR2 YYREEE (reference sequence). The CDR3 contains 15 residues. The CDR3 nucleotides are TGTGCCAGCAGCTCGTCGACAGGGGCTCAGTCACCCCTCCACTTT. It codes for CASSSSTGAQSPLHF.

This clone was seen only a few times. The chain uses TRBV5-6 and TRBJ2-3; D is perhaps TRBD2 (5 bases). This CDR3 region has 16 residues. CDR1 and CDR2 (germline): SGHDT, YYEEEE. Deletions cut 4 bases from V and 0 bases from J, with 15 bases between. This CDR3 reads CASSPGPGSSTDTQYF. The CDR3, as DNA: TGTGCCAGCAGCCCCGGCCCGGGATCGAGCACAGATACGCAGTATTTT.

The rearrangement joins TRBV11-2 to TRBJ1-1; D is unclear. The germline gives CDR1 SGHAT, CDR2 FQNNGV. This CDR3 has 11 amino acids. CDR3 in DNA: TGTGCGACCAGAGGGAACACTGAAGCTTTCTTT. It yields the protein CATRGNTEAFF.

J is TRBJ1-1 and V is TRBV7-9; TRBD1 is a possible D gene (5 bases). The germline V and J ends were trimmed by 5 bases and 0 bases, with 13 bases remaining between them. CDR1 is SEHNR and CDR2 is FQNEAQ in the germline V gene (reference sequence). CDR3 length: 15 amino acids. CDR3 DNA: TGTGCCAGCAGCCTCCTGGACACCTTGAACACTGAAGCTTTCTTT. Its translation: CASSLLDTLNTEAFF. The full variable domain, its missing parts supplied by reference TRBV7-9 and TRBJ1-1, is DTGVSQNPRHKITKRGQNVTFRCDPISEHNRLYWYRQTLGQGPEFLTYFQNEAQLEKSRLLSDRFSAERPKGSFSTLEIQRTEQGDSAMYLCASSLLDTLNTEAFFGQGTRLTVV.

This clone was detected only a few times. This chain uses TRBV30 with TRBJ1-5; D might be TRBD1 (5 bases). The CDR3 length is 12 residues. Between the trimmed V and J ends, which lost 6 bases and 7 bases, there was a span of 13 bases. CDR1 is GTSNPN and CDR2 is SVGIG in the germline V gene (reference sequence). As DNA, the CDR3 is TGTGCCTGCGGCAGGGTTAACCAGCCCCAGCATTTT. Amino acid sequence: CACGRVNQPQHF.

This clone was found a few times. This chain joins TRBV7-2 and TRBJ1-5, with D tentatively TRBD1 (6 bases). Trimming took off 5 bases at V and 5 bases at J, with 10 bases between the two ends. Germline V gives CDR1 SGHTA, CDR2 FQGNSA. The CDR3 contains 13 residues. Here the CDR3 reads CASSRTADQPQHF. The CDR3 bases are TGTGCCAGCAGCCGGACAGCGGATCAGCCCCAGCATTTT.

V and J are TRBV5-1 and TRBJ1-3; D uncertain. CDR1 SGHRS and CDR2 YFSETQ come from the germline V gene. V gave up 4 bases and J gave up 2 bases, with 7 bases separating them. The CDR3 contains 13 residues. CDR3 sequence: CASSEGPGNTIYF. The CDR3 DNA reads as TGCGCCAGCAGCGAGGGCCCTGGAAACACCATATATTTT.

The rearrangement uses TRBV11-2 and TRBJ2-7; 13 bases line up with TRBD2. The CDR3 extends over 16 amino acids. Germline CDR1 reads SGHAT; CDR2 reads FQNNGV. The J segment lost 1 base and the V segment lost 5 bases, leaving 5 bases of the junction unmatched. In nucleotides, the CDR3 is TGTGCCAGCAGCCCGAGGACTAGCGGGAGTTCCTACGAGCAGTACTTC. Translation: CASSPRTSGSSYEQYF.

This clone was seen more than once but under ten times. J is TRBJ2-2 and V is TRBV7-2; 8 bases line up with TRBD2. CDR1 is SGHTA and CDR2 is FQGNSA in the germline V gene. The CDR3 consists of 15 residues. The V and J ends lost 2 bases and 4 bases, in that order; junction bases with no gene match: 3. The CDR3, as DNA: TGTGCCAGCAGCTTAAGGCTAGCGGGCACCGGGGAGCTGTTTTTT. Amino acid sequence: CASSLRLAGTGELFF.

The sample holds a few counts of this clone. This sequence joins TRBV7-9 and TRBJ1-4; TRBD1 matches at 7 bases. The V and J ends lost 6 bases and 5 bases, in that order; junction bases with no gene match: 6. CDR1 is SEHNR and CDR2 is FQNEAQ in the germline V gene (reference sequence). This CDR3 has 14 residues. In nucleotides, the CDR3 is TGTGCCAGCAGGACCGGGACAGTAAATGAAAAACTGTTTTTT. This encodes CASRTGTVNEKLFF.

The genes are TRBV4-2 and TRBJ1-4, with unresolved D. This CDR3 has 16 amino acids. Trimming pared 0 bases from V and 4 bases from J, leaving 12 bases between. Per the germline V gene, CDR1 is LGHNA and CDR2 is YNFKEQ. Here the CDR3 reads CASSQEGVGSNEKLFF. In nucleotides, the CDR3 is TGTGCCAGCAGCCAAGAAGGAGTAGGAAGTAATGAAAAACTGTTTTTT.

This clone turned up a few times. The chain uses TRBV30 and TRBJ1-2; no clear D gene. From germline, CDR1 is GTSNPN and CDR2 SVGIG (reference sequence). The CDR3 is 11 residues long. V was shortened by 3 bases and J by 7 bases, with 9 bases between the two germline ends. Written as DNA, the CDR3 is TGTGCCTGGAGGGGAGGCGCTGGCTACACCTTC. Residues: CAWRGGAGYTF.

The CDR3 loop reads CASSSSDRGLGNEQFF. CDR3 coding DNA: TGTGCCAGCAGCTCCTCAGACAGGGGGCTAGGGAATGAGCAGTTCTTC. This chain uses TRBV11-2 with TRBJ2-1; 10 nucleotides align to TRBD1. This CDR3 is 16 amino acids long. The germline CDR1 and CDR2 sequences are SGHAT and FQNNGV. With V trimmed by 4 bases and J by 7 bases, 10 bases remained unmatched.

The chain couples TRBV7-2 to TRBJ1-2; D might be TRBD1 (5 bases). The CDR3 loop spans 15 amino acids. Germline loops: CDR1 SGHTA, CDR2 FQGNSA. Trimming stripped 2 bases from V and 4 bases from J, with 14 bases between. CDR3 DNA: TGTGCCAGCAGCTTATCTCCAGGGATCGGCTATGGCTACACCTTC. Protein sequence: CASSLSPGIGYGYTF.

This clone has a handful of counts. The chain joins TRBV30 to TRBJ1-2, with TRBD1 identical over 9 bases. The CDR3 totals 12 residues. Germline V gene sequence: CDR1 GTSNPN, CDR2 SVGIG (reference sequence). V dropped 5 bases and J dropped 7; count of bases not matched to a gene: 5. The CDR3 here is CAWGTGPRGYTF. The CDR3 DNA is TGTGCCTGGGGGACAGGGCCCCGTGGCTACACCTTC.

In its sample, this clone was seen a few times. The CDR3 spells CASSLVRLAGDETQYF. CDR3 DNA: TGTGCCAGCAGCTTGGTGCGACTAGCGGGGGATGAGACCCAGTACTTC. The V gene is TRBV5-6, the J gene TRBJ2-5; 12 nucleotides align to TRBD2. The CDR3 is 16 amino acids. Germline CDR1 SGHDT, CDR2 YYEEEE. V lost 0 bases to trimming and J lost 5 bases; unmatched junction nucleotides: 5.

This clone was seen a handful of times. The rearrangement joins TRBV5-1 to TRBJ2-2, with 8 bases matching TRBD1. The J segment lost 2 bases and the V segment lost 4 bases, leaving 7 bases of the junction unmatched. Per the germline V gene, CDR1 is SGHRS and CDR2 is YFSETQ. The length of the CDR3 is 16 residues. As DNA, the CDR3 is TGCGCCAGCAGCAAACGACAGGGGCGAAACACCGGGGAGCTGTTTTTT. This codes for CASSKRQGRNTGELFF.

The V call is TRBV30, the J call TRBJ2-5, with 9 bases fitting TRBD1. With 4 bases clipped from V and 5 bases from J, the junction kept 8 bases outside the gene matches. CDR1 and CDR2 from the germline V gene are GTSNPN and SVGIG (reference sequence). The CDR3 runs to 14 residues. This chain's CDR3 is CAWNHRGRGETQYF. The DNA of the CDR3 is TGTGCCTGGAACCACAGGGGGCGTGGGGAGACCCAGTACTTC.

The sample holds a few counts of this clone. V usage is TRBV11-3 and J usage is TRBJ2-5; D may be TRBD1 (6 bases). Germline V gene lookup returns CDR1 SGHNT and CDR2 YENEEA. The CDR3 consists of 13 residues. V lost 5 bases, J lost 1 base, and 8 bases lay in between. The CDR3 DNA reads TGTGCCAGCAGCCGAGGGGGCCAAGAGACCCAGTACTTC. Residues: CASSRGGQETQYF.

The sample holds a few counts of this clone. This chain uses TRBV4-3 with TRBJ1-4; 7 bases are a match to TRBD1. Trimming removed 0 bases from V and 8 bases from J; junction bases left unmatched: 12. Germline CDR1 is LGHNA and CDR2 is YSLEER. CDR3 size: 17 residues. CDR3 in amino acids: CASSQDGGGQVQEKLFF. The CDR3 DNA reads as TGCGCCAGCAGCCAAGATGGGGGTGGACAGGTACAGGAAAAACTGTTTTTT.

This clone was seen only a few times. V and J are TRBV30 and TRBJ2-5; D is perhaps TRBD2 (5 bases). The CDR3 runs 13 residues. With 2 bases removed from V and 3 bases from J, the gap between germline ends came to 10 bases. Germline V gives CDR1 GTSNPN, CDR2 SVGIG (reference sequence). The CDR3 DNA sequence: TGTGCCTGGAGTTCGGGATGGGAAGAGACCCAGTACTTC. It is translated as CAWSSGWEETQYF.

This clone was counted only a few times. The chain links TRBV4-3 to TRBJ2-1; 13 positions match TRBD2. The V gene's germline CDR1 is LGHNA and CDR2 YSLEER. CDR3 length: 15 amino acids. The ends lost 4 bases at V and 6 bases at J; junction bases unmatched: 3. CDR3 in amino acids: CASSRGTSGTNEQFF. The CDR3 nucleotides are TGCGCCAGCAGCCGCGGGACTAGCGGGACCAATGAGCAGTTCTTC.

The V gene is TRBV9, the J gene TRBJ2-1; tentatively, D is TRBD2 (6 bases). V was shortened by 4 bases and J by 5 bases, with 16 bases between the two germline ends. Germline V gene data show CDR1 as SGDLS and CDR2 as YYNGEE. The CDR3 consists of 15 residues. As DNA, the CDR3 is TGTGCCAGCAGCCCCCGCCCCCTAGCGAACAATGAGCAGTTCTTC. It encodes CASSPRPLANNEQFF.

This clone was counted between two and nine times. V is TRBV7-2 and J is TRBJ2-7; perhaps TRBD2 as D (6 bases). V shed 7 bases and J shed 4 bases, with 14 bases lying between them. This CDR3 region has 13 residues. Germline CDR1 reads SGHTA; CDR2 reads FQGNSA. CDR3 sequence: CASTRSGTYEQYF. CDR3 nucleotide sequence: TGTGCCAGCACCCGATCAGGGACTTACGAGCAGTACTTC.